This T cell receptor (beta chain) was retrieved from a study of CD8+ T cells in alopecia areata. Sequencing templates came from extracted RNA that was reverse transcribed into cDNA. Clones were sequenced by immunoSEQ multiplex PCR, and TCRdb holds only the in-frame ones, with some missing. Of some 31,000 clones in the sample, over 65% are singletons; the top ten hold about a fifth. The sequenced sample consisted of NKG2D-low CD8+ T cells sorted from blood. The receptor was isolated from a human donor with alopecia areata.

The CDR3 here is CASSQGTSGYNEQFF. CDR3 in DNA: TGCGCCAGCAGCCAAGGTACTAGCGGGTACAATGAGCAGTTCTTC. The rearrangement joins TRBV4-1 to TRBJ2-1, with TRBD2 matching over 9 bases. Germline V lookup: CDR1 MGHRA, CDR2 YSYEKL. V lost 1 base, J lost 4 bases, and 2 bases stayed unmatched. The CDR3 consists of 15 residues.